This TCR beta chain comes out of a study of T cells in localized non-small cell lung cancer. Clones were read by immunoSEQ multiplex PCR, and TCRdb kept only the in-frame ones, dropping some. The data hold around 35,000 clones, with about 83% observed a single time. CDR1 is LGHNA and CDR2 is YSLEER in the germline V gene. This CDR3 is built from 17 residues. The V segment lost 0 bases and the J segment 4 bases; nucleotides outside the gene matches: 11. Whole-study findings and limits: Adjacent lung held a median about 57 of the top 100 tumor clones.

On this clone itself: Its antigen remains unidentified.

The chain links TRBV4-3 to TRBJ1-2; 7 bases line up with TRBD1. The source was peripheral blood, collected before any cancer treatment. The clonotype comes from a woman aged 40-69 years with stage I lung adenocarcinoma. This chain's CDR3 is CASSQDRTGARFYGYTF. CDR3 bases: TGCGCCAGCAGCCAAGATAGAACAGGGGCTAGATTCTATGGCTACACCTTC.